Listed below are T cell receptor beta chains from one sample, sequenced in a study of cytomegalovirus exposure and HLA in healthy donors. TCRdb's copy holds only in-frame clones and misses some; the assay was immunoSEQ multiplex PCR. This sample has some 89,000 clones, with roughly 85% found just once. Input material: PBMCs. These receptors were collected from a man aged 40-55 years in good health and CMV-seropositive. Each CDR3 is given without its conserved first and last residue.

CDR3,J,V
ASSFTWTSGSSYEQY,TRBJ2-7,TRBV5-1
ASSLSDGEIKYGYT,TRBJ1-2,TRBV5-4
ATSRDLGQGMRETQY,TRBJ2-5,TRBV15
ASSGLERGFNEQF,TRBJ2-1,TRBV2
ASSLGGAGFEQY,TRBJ2-7,TRBV7-3
ASSYGTGEQY,TRBJ2-7,TRBV6-5
ASSIGSSSGANVLT,TRBJ2-6,TRBV19
ASSLWTAMNTEAF,TRBJ1-1,TRBV5-5
ASSETSGGAYGYT,TRBJ1-2,TRBV25-1
ASSSRQIYNEQF,TRBJ2-1,TRBV27
ASSLAGASWEQY,TRBJ2-7,TRBV7-9
ASSVGVAGGLGSQY,TRBJ2-4,TRBV9
ASSLLSGPAYEQY,TRBJ2-7,TRBV5-1
ASSPGLAVSYEQY,TRBJ2-7,TRBV18
ASSRPGEYTEAF,TRBJ1-1,TRBV6-5
ASSLLKPTGFYEQY,TRBJ2-7,TRBV11-3
ASSQGQGANYGYT,TRBJ1-2,TRBV16
ASSYSPTGSRYEQY,TRBJ2-7,TRBV6-5
ASSPIGQGETGTEAF,TRBJ1-1,TRBV18
ASTPNPRGQGAHEQY,TRBJ2-7,TRBV27
ASSEMRRGPGYSNQPQH,TRBJ1-5,TRBV2
ASSPRTSGGRVTQY,TRBJ2-3,TRBV7-2
ASSLTPGFTTDTQY,TRBJ2-3,TRBV7-2
ASSQQWASPSGDTQY,TRBJ2-3,TRBV4-1
ASSFRGRGSDEQF,TRBJ2-1,TRBV7-2
ASSGETGLDEQY,.,TRBV5-1
ASAVGGMQETQY,TRBJ2-5,TRBV9
ASSWGPGRQSVDTEAF,TRBJ1-1,TRBV5-4
ASSESGGYEQY,TRBJ2-7,TRBV10-1
ASRTEDLPTYEQY,TRBJ2-7,TRBV19
ASSINRGNNNEQF,TRBJ2-1,TRBV19
ASSPHTATNEKLF,TRBJ1-4,TRBV6-1
ASSYQGLAGEETQY,TRBJ2-5,TRBV11-2
ASSTAGVPYEQY,TRBJ2-7,TRBV5-1
SARGGYEQY,TRBJ2-7,TRBV20-1
ASRLDGTGSSGANVLT,TRBJ2-6,TRBV12-2
ASSIPLPQGRVIANQPQH,TRBJ1-5,TRBV19
ASSSRQGDYGYT,TRBJ1-2,TRBV27
ASDRGPTDTQY,TRBJ2-3,TRBV6-1
ASSLGQGSNQPQH,TRBJ1-5,TRBV5-6
ASSYAGTGSSYEQY,.,TRBV6-5
ASSSGTGGTDTQY,TRBJ2-3,TRBV5-1
ASRPRDRGGEQY,TRBJ2-7,TRBV5-1
ASSRGTGGYEQY,TRBJ2-7,TRBV11-1
ASSRGMGTEAF,TRBJ1-1,TRBV28
ASSSPILAGAGYEQF,TRBJ2-1,TRBV28
ASSREGAGDTDTQY,TRBJ2-3,TRBV5-4
ASSATDRLYGYT,TRBJ1-2,TRBV9
ASSRDRNTGELF,TRBJ2-2,TRBV2
ASSPRTRSTNTGELF,TRBJ2-2,TRBV27
ASSELAGGSNEQF,TRBJ2-1,TRBV2
ASSLVTGALSNTGELF,TRBJ2-2,TRBV5-1
AYDPGNIYTDTQY,TRBJ2-3,TRBV30